These T cell receptor beta chains were read from a single sample in a study of blood T cell repertoires in COVID-19. Some clones are missing from TCRdb's copy, which holds only in-frame ones; the method was immunoSEQ multiplex PCR. The sample records about 340,000 clones, about 93% being singletons. Input material: peripheral blood. Source of these receptors: a woman aged 18-29 years who had recovered from COVID-19. Each CDR3 is given with its conserved first and last residue. The order of the fields is J gene, D gene, V gene, clone size, CDR3 DNA, CDR3 protein. D genes are given only for firm matches. Only part of the rows carry a size: once, few, many, or a class if the clone is expanded.

TRBJ2-1,TRBD2,TRBV7-9,NA,TGTGCCAGCAGCTCAACGATTAGCGGGAGGTTCGTGAATGAGCAGTTCTTC,CASSSTISGRFVNEQFF
TRBJ1-5,NA,TRBV2,NA,TGTGCCAGCAGCGCCTCAGGGGAGGGACAGCCCCAGCATTTT,CASSASGEGQPQHF
TRBJ1-1,NA,TRBV7-9,NA,TGTGCCAGCAGCAAGGCGGGGGGTGGCACTGAAGCTTTCTTT,CASSKAGGGTEAFF
TRBJ1-1,TRBD1,TRBV7-9,NA,TGTGCCAGCAGCCGGAGACAGGGGGCTTACACTGAAGCTTTCTTT,CASSRRQGAYTEAFF
TRBJ1-3,NA,TRBV30,NA,TGTGCCTGGACCCTGCAGGGCTCTGGAAACACCATATATTTT,CAWTLQGSGNTIYF
TRBJ2-1,TRBD2,TRBV10-3,NA,TGTGCCATCAGTCGGGCGGGAGGGCCGAGGAATGAGCAGTTCTTC,CAISRAGGPRNEQFF
TRBJ2-5,TRBD1,TRBV5-4,NA,TGTGCCAGCAGCCCGACAGGGGGTTGGAGAGAGACCCAGTACTTC,CASSPTGGWRETQYF
TRBJ2-5,NA,TRBV11-2,NA,TGTGCCAGCAGCTTTAATGAGACCCAGTACTTC,CASSFNETQYF
TRBJ1-3,NA,TRBV2,NA,TGTGCCAGCAGTATAAACCGGGACTCAGGAAACACCATATATTTT,CASSINRDSGNTIYF
TRBJ1-6,TRBD1,TRBV25-1,NA,TGTGCCAGCGCACACAGGGGGCGGATTAATTCACCCCTCCACTTT,CASAHRGRINSPLHF
TRBJ1-6,NA,TRBV5-6,few,TGTGCCAGCAGCTTGCTGGTCAGGGGTAACTCACCCCTCCACTTT,CASSLLVRGNSPLHF
TRBJ2-3,NA,TRBV6-2/TRBV6-3,NA,TGTGCCAGCAGTTACGAGCGTGATACGCAGTATTTT,CASSYERDTQYF
TRBJ1-1,NA,TRBV6-5,NA,TGTGCCAGCCGACTGAACAGGGAAGGGGGAGCTTTCTTT,CASRLNREGGAFF
TRBJ2-1,TRBD1,TRBV18,NA,TGTGCCAGCTCACCACGGACAGGCCTATACAATGAGCAGTTCTTC,CASSPRTGLYNEQFF
TRBJ1-5,NA,TRBV24-1,NA,TGTGCCACCAGTGCTGCGGGGGCTAATCAGCCCCAGCATTTT,CATSAAGANQPQHF
TRBJ2-3,NA,TRBV5-1,once,TGCGCCAGCAGCTTTGGCAGGGCCCCCTCTAGCACAGATACGCAGTATTTT,CASSFGRAPSSTDTQYF
TRBJ2-4,TRBD2,TRBV5-5,many,TGTGCCAGCAGCGGGTCTAGCGGGAGCTTAAAAAACATTCAGTACTTC,CASSGSSGSLKNIQYF
TRBJ2-3,TRBD2,TRBV5-1,NA,TGCGCCAGCAGCTTGGCCCTGGAGCGGGAGGGGCAATCGGATACGCAGTATTTT,CASSLALEREGQSDTQYF
TRBJ2-3,TRBD2,TRBV19,NA,TGTGCCAGTAGTATAAGAGGAGCGGGGGGAGATACGCAGTATTTT,CASSIRGAGGDTQYF
TRBJ1-5,NA,TRBV7-8,NA,TGTGCCAGCAGCTCACTAAGGGGTGGAGATCAGCCCCAGCATTTT,CASSSLRGGDQPQHF
TRBJ2-5,NA,TRBV30,NA,TGTGCCTGGAATTTCAGGGGACAAGAGACCCAGTACTTC,CAWNFRGQETQYF
TRBJ2-5,TRBD2,TRBV7-2,NA,TGTGCCAGCAGCTTAGTACTAGCGGGAGAGACCCAGTACTTC,CASSLVLAGETQYF
TRBJ2-5,TRBD1,TRBV3-1/TRBV3-2,NA,TGTGCCAGCAGCCCGGACAGGGTCGGAGAGACCCAGTACTTC,CASSPDRVGETQYF
TRBJ2-3,NA,TRBV13,NA,TGTGCCAGCAGCGCGGGACTCCTCACAGATACGCAGTATTTT,CASSAGLLTDTQYF
TRBJ1-1,NA,TRBV27,NA,TGTGCCAGCAGTTTAAGGCGGGTGAACACTGAAGCTTTCTTT,CASSLRRVNTEAFF
TRBJ2-1,TRBD1,TRBV2,NA,TGTGCCAGCAGCAAAAGACAGGGGACTTCCTACAATGAGCAGTTCTTC,CASSKRQGTSYNEQFF
TRBJ2-2,TRBD2,TRBV9,NA,TGTGCCAGCAGACCGGGGGGGAACACCGGGGAGCTGTTTTTT,CASRPGGNTGELFF
TRBJ1-1,NA,TRBV5-5,NA,TGTGCCAGCAGCTCTATAGGCGCCAGGGGCGTGAACACTGAAGCTTTCTTT,CASSSIGARGVNTEAFF
TRBJ2-1,TRBD2,TRBV11-2,NA,TGTGCCAGCAGGCCCGGACTAGCGGGAGGACGGAATGAGCAGTTCTTC,CASRPGLAGGRNEQFF
TRBJ1-1,NA,TRBV4-3,NA,TGCGCCAGCAGCCAAGATGGGAGCCGGATGAACACTGAAGCTTTCTTT,CASSQDGSRMNTEAFF
TRBJ1-2,NA,TRBV5-5,NA,TGTGCCAGCAGCTTGGTAGGGGGTCGGTACAACGTATATCTTTATGGCTACACCTTC,CASSLVGGRYNVYLYGYTF
TRBJ1-5,NA,TRBV7-2,NA,TGTGCCAGCAGCCCCCCTGGCCAGCCCCAGCATTTT,CASSPPGQPQHF
TRBJ2-2,TRBD2,TRBV7-2,NA,TGTGCCAGCAGCGTGAGGACTAGCGGGAGGGTAGGGGAGCTGTTTTTT,CASSVRTSGRVGELFF
TRBJ2-3,TRBD2,TRBV11-2,NA,TGTGCCAGCAGCTTCGCGGGAGGCACAGATACGCAGTATTTT,CASSFAGGTDTQYF
TRBJ1-2,NA,TRBV7-2,NA,TGTGCCAGCAGCTTTGCCTCAGCGGTCGACAATGGCTACACCTTC,CASSFASAVDNGYTF
TRBJ2-2,NA,TRBV5-6,NA,TGTGCCAGCAGCCCCCTGTGGGCAGGGGACACCGGGGAGCTGTTTTTT,CASSPLWAGDTGELFF
TRBJ1-2,NA,TRBV14,NA,TGTGCCAGCAGCCAAGTTAGGGAGTATGGCTACACCTTC,CASSQVREYGYTF
TRBJ2-5,NA,TRBV5-8,NA,TGTGCCAGCAGCTTGGGAATCGAGACCGGGACTTCGGAGACCCAGTACTTC,CASSLGIETGTSETQYF
TRBJ2-2,NA,TRBV5-1,few,TGCGCCAGCAGGGCCGGGACAACCACCGGGGAGCTGTTTTTT,CASRAGTTTGELFF
TRBJ1-5,NA,TRBV19,NA,TGTGCCACCAACAGGGCATGGGGCAATCAGCCCCAGCATTTT,CATNRAWGNQPQHF
TRBJ2-3,NA,TRBV19,NA,TGTGCCAGTATCGGTGGAGTAAGCACAGATACGCAGTATTTT,CASIGGVSTDTQYF
TRBJ2-2,TRBD2,TRBV24-1,NA,TGTGCCACCACCCCACGGGATAGCGGGAGAGGCGGGGAGCTGTTTTTT,CATTPRDSGRGGELFF